The present entry profiles one T cell receptor beta chain with its context. The data are from a study of blood T cell repertoires in COVID-19. Study details: Sample material is recorded as cDNA or gDNA derived from T cells, B-cell-depleted T cells, or PBMCs.

V was cut by 2 bases and J by 2 bases, with 10 bases left in between. CDR1 is MNHEY, CDR2 SVGEGT, per germline. This CDR3 has 14 amino acids. Under the authors' procedure: Amplification from reference gene primers served as the basis for estimated nucleated cell counts. TCRdb's copy holds only in-frame clones and misses some; the assay was immunoSEQ multiplex PCR. V and J calls and clone size come straight from that table; D and trimming were deduced from the DNA. This table has 120,000 to 150,000 clones, over 80% appearing once. This chain links TRBV6-2 or TRBV6-3 with TRBJ2-7; TRBD2 is a possible D gene (5 bases). The receptor was isolated from a man aged 50-60 years who had recovered from COVID-19. The sample comprised peripheral blood. The DNA of the CDR3 is TGTGCCAGCAGTTACCTCGGACTTCCCTACGAGCAGTACTTC. It yields the protein CASSYLGLPYEQYF.